The present TCR beta chain was sequenced within a study of CD8 T cells in ankylosing spondylitis. A note on this clonotype: Its antigen is as yet unknown.

Study results and caveats: A CD8+ phenotype characterized the disease-linked clones, which were relatively rare in peripheral blood. Ankylosing spondylitis blood seemed to carry a telltale TCR beta motif made of eight highly homologous variants. Earlier literature documents some of the motif variants in reactive arthritis synovial fluid and blood.

Trimming cost V 6 bases and J 2 bases; bases outside gene matches: 10. The length of the CDR3 is 17 residues. Per germline, CDR1 MNHNS and CDR2 SASEGT. MiXCR was run by TCRdb on the 5' RACE reads, yielding one entry per CDR3 protein. The sample shows under 950,000 distinct CDR3 sequences, 19% of them seen only once. The chain recombines TRBV6-1 with TRBJ2-3, with 11 positions matching TRBD2. The sequence derives from a male donor with ankylosing spondylitis. The specimen sequenced was blood, either unsorted or a sorted T cell fraction (not recorded which). In DNA, the CDR3 is TGTGCCAGCAGAGAAACTAGCGGGAGACGGGTCACAGATACGCAGTATTTT. It codes for CASRETSGRRVTDTQYF.